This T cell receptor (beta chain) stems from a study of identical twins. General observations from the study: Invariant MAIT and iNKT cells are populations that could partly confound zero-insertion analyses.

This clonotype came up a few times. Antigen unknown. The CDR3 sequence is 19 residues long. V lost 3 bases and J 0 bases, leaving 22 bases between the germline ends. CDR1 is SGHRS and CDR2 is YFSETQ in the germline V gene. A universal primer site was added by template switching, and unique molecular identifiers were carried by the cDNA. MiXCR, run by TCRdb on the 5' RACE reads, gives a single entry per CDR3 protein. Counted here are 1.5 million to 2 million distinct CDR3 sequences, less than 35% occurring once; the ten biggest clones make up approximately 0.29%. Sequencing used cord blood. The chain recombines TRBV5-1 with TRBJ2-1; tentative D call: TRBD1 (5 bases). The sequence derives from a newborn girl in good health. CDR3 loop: CASSWGPLAAMSSYNEQFF. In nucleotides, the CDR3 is TGCGCCAGCAGCTGGGGCCCCCTCGCGGCCATGAGCTCCTACAATGAGCAGTTCTTC.